The clone carrying this T cell receptor beta chain was observed a few times. The junction differs from germline at one of its ends, possibly a read error. The data originate from a study of molecular identifiers for immune sequencing clone quantification. MiXCR, run by TCRdb on the PCR reads, gives a single entry per CDR3 protein. This sample yields hundreds of thousands of distinct CDR3 sequences, of which approximately 20% are seen a single time; roughly 0.83% belongs to the top ten. Sequenced sample: naive CD8+ T cells from blood, with Jurkat cell RNA spiked in. Subset noted: FACS-sorted CD8+CD4-CCR7+CD45RA+ naive T cells. This sequence was found in a human donor in good health. Some libraries in this study had Jurkat cell RNA spiked in.

CDR3 nucleotide sequence: TGTGCCAGCAGTTACTCTTCCGGGTACAGTGAGCAGTTCTTC. Its protein product is CASSYSSGYSEQFF. This chain connects TRBV6-6 to TRBJ2-1; no reliable D call. The germline CDR1 and CDR2 sequences are MNHNY and SVGAGI (reference sequence). CDR3 length: 14 residues.